These 9 T cell receptor beta chains were sequenced from one sample in a study of response to subunit inactivated influenza vaccine. TCRdb itself ran the RT-PCR reads through MiXCR, one entry per CDR3 protein. Altogether about 650,000 distinct CDR3 sequences are present, less than 20% being singletons, with the ten largest covering roughly 11%. The material was PBMCs from blood, obtained 11 to 12 days after vaccination. Source of these receptors: a man over 45 who received an inactivated influenza vaccine.

This clonotype was detected a few times. This rearrangement joins TRBV7-9 to TRBJ2-3; 7 nucleotides agree with TRBD2. The CDR3 is 16 amino acids. CDR1 and CDR2 (germline): SEHNR, FQNEAQ (reference sequence). The junction had 10 bases not matched to a gene; V was cut back by 5 bases and J by 2 bases. The CDR3 here is CASSGQRGGATDTQYF. CDR3 DNA sequence: TGTGCCAGCAGCGGCCAGCGGGGAGGGGCCACAGATACGCAGTATTTT. Based on the CDR3 plus reference TRBV7-9 and TRBJ2-3, the full variable domain is DTGVSQNPRHKITKRGQNVTFRCDPISEHNRLYWYRQTLGQGPEFLTYFQNEAQLEKSRLLSDRFSAERPKGSFSTLEIQRTEQGDSAMYLCASSGQRGGATDTQYFGPGTRLTVL.

This clonotype was seen a handful of times. V is TRBV4-2 and J is TRBJ2-3; D unclear. V was cut by 1 base and J by 1 base, with 12 bases left in between. Germline CDR1 LGHNA, CDR2 YNFKEQ. The CDR3 totals 16 residues. CDR3 sequence (DNA): TGTGCCAGCAGCCAAGGTCGGATAACCGGCACAGATACGCAGTATTTT. Translating it yields CASSQGRITGTDTQYF.

This chain joins TRBV19 and TRBJ1-4; D is possibly TRBD1 (5 bases). The CDR3 sequence is 14 residues long. Trimming left V 6 bases short and J 5 bases short, with 13 bases between. The germline gives CDR1 LNHDA, CDR2 SQIVND (reference sequence). The chain's CDR3 is CASSQLGENEKLFF. The CDR3 bases are TGTGCCAGTAGCCAACTAGGGGAGAATGAAAAACTGTTTTTT.

This clonotype was detected a few times. The V gene is TRBV7-8, the J gene TRBJ2-3, with D perhaps TRBD1 or TRBD2 (5 bases each). This CDR3 spans 17 amino acids. CDR1 is SGHVS and CDR2 is FQNEAQ in the germline V gene. V shed 1 base and J shed 4 bases, with 18 bases lying between them. The CDR3 region is CASSLVIWGKDADTQYF. CDR3 nucleotide sequence: TGTGCCAGCAGCTTAGTTATATGGGGGAAAGACGCAGATACGCAGTATTTT.

This clonotype has a handful of counts. The chain couples TRBV7-6 to TRBJ2-7, with D perhaps matching TRBD2 (5 bases). The CDR3 runs 14 residues. Germline lookup yields CDR1 SGHVS and CDR2 FNYEAQ. Between the trimmed V and J ends, which lost 1 base and 3 bases, there was a span of 10 bases. CDR3 nucleotides: TGTGCCAGCAGCTTAGGACGGGGTTTCTACGAGCAGTACTTC. Its protein is CASSLGRGFYEQYF.

The chain uses TRBV6-2 or TRBV6-3 and TRBJ2-1; D is ambiguous. CDR3 length equals 13 residues. V shed 4 bases and J shed 7 bases, with 11 bases lying between them. Germline V gene lookup returns CDR1 MNHEY and CDR2 SVGEGT. The CDR3 protein is CASSFESNNEQFF. The CDR3 DNA reads as TGTGCCAGCAGTTTCGAGTCTAATAATGAGCAGTTCTTC.

The V and J genes are TRBV7-2 and TRBJ1-4; D ambiguous. This CDR3 has 15 residues. Germline CDR1 SGHTA, CDR2 FQGNSA. The V and J ends lost 2 bases and 0 bases respectively, with 7 bases between them. Here the CDR3 reads CASSLMVATNEKLFF. The CDR3 DNA reads as TGTGCCAGCAGCTTAATGGTTGCAACTAATGAAAAACTGTTTTTT.

The V and J genes are TRBV4-2 and TRBJ1-1; D might be TRBD1 (5 bases). Trimming took off 4 bases at V and 7 bases at J, with 16 bases between the two ends. Germline V gene sequence: CDR1 LGHNA, CDR2 YNFKEQ. The CDR3 covers 14 residues. In nucleotides, the CDR3 is TGTGCCAGCAGCCGACCCGGGACCCGTGATGAAGCTTTCTTT. This sequence encodes CASSRPGTRDEAFF.

This clonotype was counted a few times. This chain joins TRBV5-5 and TRBJ2-4; 9 positions match TRBD1. CDR1 and CDR2 from the germline V gene are SGHKS and YYEKEE (reference sequence). This CDR3 is built from 15 residues. The ends lost 4 bases at V and 6 bases at J; junction bases unmatched: 8. DNA for the CDR3: TGTGCCAGCAGCCTGGCTCCGGGACAGGGAAACATTCAGTACTTC. This gives the protein CASSLAPGQGNIQYF.